Only a few counts were recorded for the clone carrying this T cell receptor (beta chain). Its antigen remains unknown. This sample stems from a study of cytomegalovirus exposure and HLA in healthy donors. As for the study in general: Sequencing of roughly 180 million T cells in an earlier analysis found some 100 million unique TCR beta sequences. Early released data had tens of millions of unique TCRs, all coming from HLA-typed donors.

Germline trimming cut 6 bases from V and 4 bases from J; bases unmatched to any gene: 8. The CDR3 spans 14 residues. Looked up from germline, CDR1 is KGHSH and CDR2 is LQKENI. Overall study findings and caveats: The likely origin of a cluster of highly shared sequence variants was a sequencing artifact. In vitro checks showed that a few CMV-associated chains really do target CMV antigens.

With 60 Vbeta and 13 Jbeta primers, the PCR was carried out. Clones were read by immunoSEQ multiplex PCR, and TCRdb kept only the in-frame ones, dropping some. This table has 120,000 to 150,000 clones, roughly 86% appearing once. Sequencing was performed on PBMCs. The TCR comes from a man between 18 and 29 years old in good health and CMV-seropositive. V and J are TRBV18 and TRBJ1-1; 7 nucleotides agree with TRBD1. CDR3 loop: CASSLTGEGTEAFF. Written as DNA, the CDR3 is TGTGCCAGCTCCCTCACAGGGGAAGGCACTGAAGCTTTCTTT.